The clone carrying this T cell receptor (beta chain) was seen once. Antigen: not known. The sample originates from a study of radiotherapy plus CTLA-4 blockade in lung cancer. Study in general: Overall, around 18% of patients showed an objective response, while over 30% attained disease control.

Focal radiation and CTLA-4 blockade (ipilimumab) were tested in chemo-refractory metastatic non-small-cell lung cancer patients. This CDR3 is built from 16 residues. Losses at the gene ends were 1 base for V and 5 bases for J; bases not matched to a gene: 8. Germline V lookup: CDR1 SQVTM, CDR2 ANQGSEA. Assay: immunoSEQ multiplex PCR; the TCRdb copy retains only in-frame clones and omits some. The sample carries 55,000 to 70,000 clones, around 85% recorded once. Study outcomes and limitations: Best predicting response, reportedly, were early blood T cell clone dynamics, with interferon-beta. In blood, TCR clones derived from the tumor expanded after radiotherapy plus ipilimumab.

The TCR comes from a human donor with non-small cell lung cancer who had a complete response to radiotherapy plus ipilimumab. Material: peripheral blood, obtained from a patient treated with radiotherapy plus ipilimumab. This chain connects TRBV29-1 to TRBJ2-2; 9 nucleotides line up with TRBD1. Here the CDR3 DNA reads TGCAGCGTTGAAGCACGTGGGACAGGGCCAACCGGGGAGCTGTTTTTT. Amino acids: CSVEARGTGPTGELFF.